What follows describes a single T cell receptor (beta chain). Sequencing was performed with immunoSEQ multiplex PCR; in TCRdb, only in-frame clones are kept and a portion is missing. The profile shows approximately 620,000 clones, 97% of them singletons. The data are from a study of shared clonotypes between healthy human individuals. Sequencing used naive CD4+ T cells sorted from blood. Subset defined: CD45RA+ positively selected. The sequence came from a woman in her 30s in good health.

The CDR3 bases are TGTGCCAGCACCCTAACGTCTTCGTCACCCCTCCACTTT. It specifies CASTLTSSSPLHF. The rearrangement uses TRBV6-5 and TRBJ1-6; D unclear. There are 13 residues in the CDR3. V was pared by 7 bases and J by 10 bases, with 14 bases between. Per the germline V gene, CDR1 is MNHEY and CDR2 is SVGAGI.